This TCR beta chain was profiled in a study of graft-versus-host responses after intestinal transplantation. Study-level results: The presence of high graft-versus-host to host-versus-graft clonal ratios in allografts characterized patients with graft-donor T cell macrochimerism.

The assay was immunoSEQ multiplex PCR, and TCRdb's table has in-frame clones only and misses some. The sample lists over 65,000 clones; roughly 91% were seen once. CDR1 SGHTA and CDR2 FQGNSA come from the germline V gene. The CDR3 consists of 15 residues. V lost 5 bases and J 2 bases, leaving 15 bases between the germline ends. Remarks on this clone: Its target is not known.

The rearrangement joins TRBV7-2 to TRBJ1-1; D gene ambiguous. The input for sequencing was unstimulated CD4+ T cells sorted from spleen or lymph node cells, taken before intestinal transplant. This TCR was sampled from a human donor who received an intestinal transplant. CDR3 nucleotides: TGTGCCAGCAGCACGCGGAGGTGGGGAAACACTGAAGCTTTCTTT. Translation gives CASSTRRWGNTEAFF.